Listed below are T cell receptor beta chains from one sample, sequenced in a study of T cells in Graves' hyperthyroidism and ophthalmopathy. TCRdb re-analysed the multiplex PCR reads in MiXCR, keeping a single row per CDR3 protein. The data hold some 370,000 distinct CDR3 sequences, with about 15% observed a single time. Source material: blood. The receptors stem from a young woman with Graves' hyperthyroidism that later progressed to Graves' ophthalmopathy. The CDR3 runs from the conserved cysteine through the conserved F or W. The order of the fields is J gene, D gene, clone size, V gene, CDR3 length, CDR3 DNA, CDR3 protein. The D gene is left open where the match is weak. Rows may omit the clone size; those that give it use once, few, many or a size class.

TRBJ2-1,TRBD2,many,TRBV5-1,16,TGCGCCAGCAGCCCAACCCAGGCGGGGGGAGGGATTGAGCAGTTCTTC,CASSPTQAGGGIEQFF
TRBJ1-2,.,many,TRBV12-3/TRBV12-4,14,TGTGCCAGCAGTTTTAAGGGGACAAACTATGGCTACACCTTC,CASSFKGTNYGYTF
TRBJ1-2,TRBD1,many,TRBV15,16,TGTGCCACCAGCAGGGTCGGGACAGGGGGGAATTATGGCTACACCTTC,CATSRVGTGGNYGYTF
TRBJ2-1,.,many,TRBV27,15,TGTGCCAGCGCCCCGCGGGGGCAATCCTACAATGAGCAGTTCTTC,CASAPRGQSYNEQFF
TRBJ1-1,.,many,TRBV12-3/TRBV12-4,14,TGTGCCAGCAGAAGGGACCTCGGGGGACCGGAAGCTTTCTTT,CASRRDLGGPEAFF
TRBJ2-2,.,many,TRBV7-2,13,TGTGCCAGCAGCCTACTGAAAACGGGGGAGCTGTTTTTT,CASSLLKTGELFF
TRBJ2-3,TRBD2,many,TRBV12-3/TRBV12-4,16,TGTGCCAGCAGTTTAAGTAGCGGGAGTCATACAGATACGCAGTATTTT,CASSLSSGSHTDTQYF
TRBJ1-2,TRBD1,many,TRBV30,19,TGTGCCAGTACGACCAACCCGATCAGGGGACAGAGTTATAACTATGGCTACACCTTC,CASTTNPIRGQSYNYGYTF
TRBJ2-3,.,few,TRBV29-1,13,TGCAGCGCCAGGGAAGGGCACCCAGGTACGCAGTATTTT,CSAREGHPGTQYF
TRBJ1-2,.,many,TRBV27,15,TGTGCCACCCTCCTCCGGGCAGGAGGTCACTATGGCTACACCTTC,CATLLRAGGHYGYTF
TRBJ2-2,TRBD1,.,TRBV9,16,TGTGCCAGCAGCGTGACCGGGACAGGCAGGGCCGGGGAGCTGTTTTTT,CASSVTGTGRAGELFF
TRBJ2-2,TRBD1,few,TRBV5-1,17,TGCGCCAGCAGCTACGACTTACAGGGGGCGAACACCGGGGAGCTGTTTTTT,CASSYDLQGANTGELFF
TRBJ1-1,.,many,TRBV25-1,15,TGTGCCAGCAGTGAATATTTCGGGGAGGACACTGAAGCTTTCTTT,CASSEYFGEDTEAFF
TRBJ2-1,.,.,TRBV7-9,12,TGTGCCAGCAGCTTACCCTACAATGAGCAGTTCTTC,CASSLPYNEQFF
TRBJ2-7,TRBD1,many,TRBV28,12,TGTGCCACCAAGGACAGGGACCACGAGCAGTACTTC,CATKDRDHEQYF
TRBJ2-5,.,many,TRBV29-1,11,TGCAGCGCCGGGGGCTCGCAGACCCAGTACTTC,CSAGGSQTQYF
TRBJ1-6,.,many,TRBV28,12,TGTGCCAGCAGTTTAAGGGACTCACCCCTCCACTTT,CASSLRDSPLHF
TRBJ2-7,TRBD2,.,TRBV20-1,14,TGCAGTGCTAGAGATGGGAGGGAAGACTACGAGCAGTACTTC,CSARDGREDYEQYF
TRBJ2-3,TRBD2,.,TRBV6-2/TRBV6-3,15,TGTGCCAGCAGTTACGCGGGGGTTTCCACAGATACGCAGTATTTT,CASSYAGVSTDTQYF
TRBJ1-2,.,many,TRBV11-2,13,TGTGCCAGCAGCTTATTGTCTGACGGTGGCTACACCTTC,CASSLLSDGGYTF
TRBJ1-1,.,many,TRBV6-1,11,TGTGCCAGCAGTGAGGGGGCTTGGTCTTTCTTT,CASSEGAWSFF
TRBJ2-3,.,.,TRBV6-6,16,TGTGCCAGCAGTTCTCAGGTAGCGGCCCGCACAGATACGCAGTATTTT,CASSSQVAARTDTQYF
TRBJ2-7,.,few,TRBV27,13,TGTGCCAGCGGGGGACTGGGGTCCTACGAGCAGTACTTC,CASGGLGSYEQYF
TRBJ1-4,.,few,TRBV2,14,TGTGCCAGCAAAGGAGGGCTGGGGAATGAAAAACTGTTTTTT,CASKGGLGNEKLFF
TRBJ2-2,TRBD2,.,TRBV12-3/TRBV12-4,17,TGTGCCAGCAGTTTCTTTTCGCGGGGGGGCCGACACGGGGAGCTGTTTTTT,CASSFFSRGGRHGELFF
TRBJ1-1,.,many,TRBV28,14,TGTGCCAGCAGCTTTACAGGGTCCATAAGAGAAGCTTTCTTT,CASSFTGSIREAFF
TRBJ1-1,TRBD1,.,TRBV29-1,12,TGCAGCTCGCGGGACAGTAAAACTGAAGCTTTCTTT,CSSRDSKTEAFF